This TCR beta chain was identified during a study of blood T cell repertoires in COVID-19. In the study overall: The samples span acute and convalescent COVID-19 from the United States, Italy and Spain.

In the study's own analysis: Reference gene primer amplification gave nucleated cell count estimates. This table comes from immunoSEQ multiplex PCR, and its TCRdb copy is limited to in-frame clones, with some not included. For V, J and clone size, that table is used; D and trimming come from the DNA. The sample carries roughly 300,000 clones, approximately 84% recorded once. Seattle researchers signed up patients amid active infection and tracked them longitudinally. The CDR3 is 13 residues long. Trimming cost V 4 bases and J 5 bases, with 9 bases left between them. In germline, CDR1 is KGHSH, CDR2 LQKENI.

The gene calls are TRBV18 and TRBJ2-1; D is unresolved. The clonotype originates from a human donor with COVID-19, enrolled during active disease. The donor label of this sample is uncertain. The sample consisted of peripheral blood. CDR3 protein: CASSLHRDNEQFF. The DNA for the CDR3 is TGTGCCAGCTCACTCCACCGGGACAATGAGCAGTTCTTC.